These 8 T cell receptor beta chains share one sample of origin, sequenced in a study of post-analysis software for immune sequencing data. These receptors lack a known antigen. cDNA libraries of TCR beta carried unique molecular identifiers. From the PCR reads, TCRdb called clonotypes with MiXCR, one entry per CDR3 protein. The sample contains approximately 350,000 distinct CDR3 sequences, 30% to 45% of which appear only once. Study-level points and caveats: About five TRBV segments occurring more often in patients than controls included TRBV5-6, TRBV5-1 and TRBV20-1.

The source material was blood. All receptors come from a girl aged 10-17 years with multiple sclerosis.

The V gene is TRBV6-5, the J gene TRBJ2-3; TRBD2 aligns across 11 bases. The junction had 12 bases not matched to a gene; V was cut back by 0 bases and J by 4 bases. CDR1 MNHEY and CDR2 SVGAGI come from the germline V gene. CDR3 length equals 19 residues. The CDR3 DNA reads as TGTGCCAGCAGTTACTCGTTCGGTCCCACTAGCGGGGGTCCAGATACGCAGTATTTT. This encodes CASSYSFGPTSGGPDTQYF.

This clonotype was observed a few times. The rearrangement uses TRBV20-1 and TRBJ1-5; a possible D gene is TRBD1 (6 bases). With 0 bases removed from V and 3 bases from J, the gap between germline ends came to 15 bases. The germline V gene encodes CDR1 DFQATT and CDR2 SNEGSKA (reference sequence). This CDR3 region has 16 residues. The CDR3 nucleotides read TGCAGTGCTAGAGACCCAGGACAGCCACTCAATCAGCCCCAGCATTTT. It yields the protein CSARDPGQPLNQPQHF.

Details on this clonotype: Because the CDR3's place on the DNA is in doubt, the DNA is left out and the CDR3 is given as listed by TCRdb. The J gene is TRBJ1-2, the V gene TRBV29-1; TRBD1 is the table's D call and was not checked against the DNA. Germline V gene lookup returns CDR1 SQVTM and CDR2 ANQGSEA. The CDR3 has 11 amino acids, counting both end residues. CDR3: CSVGTGSGNTF.

The genes are TRBV5-1 and TRBJ2-3; the match to TRBD1 covers 8 bases. Unmatched junction bases numbered 1, after V lost 5 bases and J lost 5 bases. Germline assignment: CDR1 SGHRS and CDR2 YFSETQ. The CDR3 is 12 residues long. The CDR3 DNA follows: TGCGCCAGCAGGACAGGGGAAGATACGCAGTATTTT. Translated: CASRTGEDTQYF.

This clonotype was found once. The V call is TRBV7-9, the J call TRBJ2-5; 13 nucleotides agree with TRBD2. With V trimmed by 4 bases and J by 1 base, 3 bases remained unmatched. The CDR3 has 16 residues. Germline V gene data show CDR1 as SEHNR and CDR2 as FQNEAQ (reference sequence). The CDR3 DNA reads TGTGCCAGCAGCTGGGGGACTAGCGGGACCCAAGAGACCCAGTACTTC. Protein: CASSWGTSGTQETQYF.

This chain uses TRBV10-3 with TRBJ2-1, with 7 bases that match TRBD2. The CDR3 totals 15 residues. Trimming took 3 bases from V and 3 from J; bases not matched to a gene: 5. Germline lookup yields CDR1 ENHRY and CDR2 SYGVKD. This CDR3 reads CAISDAGDLYNEQFF. The CDR3 bases are TGTGCCATCAGTGATGCGGGGGACCTCTACAATGAGCAGTTCTTC.

The V and J genes are TRBV12-3 or TRBV12-4 and TRBJ1-4; D remains ambiguous. V gave up 6 bases and J gave up 8 bases, with 16 bases separating them. This CDR3 has 14 residues. The chain's CDR3 is CASSQDERNEKLFF. In DNA form, the CDR3 reads TGTGCCAGCAGCCAGGACGAAAGGAACGAAAAACTGTTTTTT.

This clonotype was detected a few times. A read error may account for a junction end that differs from germline. The chain has TRBV6-5 and TRBJ2-7; 8 nucleotides agree with TRBD1. This CDR3 comprises 15 residues. Germline CDR1 MNHEY, CDR2 SVGAGI. For the CDR3, the DNA is TGTGTCAGCAGTTACTCCTCAGGGGGCGGATACGAGCAGTACTTC. Protein product: CVSSYSSGGGYEQYF.